A single sample gave rise to the 18 T cell receptor beta chains below, sequenced in a study of a mutant IDH1 vaccine in newly diagnosed glioma. These receptors lack a known antigen. The time point here: week 35, safety follow-up. Alongside topical imiquimod, each dose of vaccine comprised 300 ug of mutant IDH1 20-mer peptide. Method: immunoSEQ multiplex PCR; TCRdb's copy keeps in-frame clones and lacks some. The table has 31,000 or so clones, 70% to 85% seen once. The sequences come from PBMCs, collected from a glioma patient whose treatment included an IDH1 peptide vaccine. The receptors were gathered from a man aged 25 to 45 with glioma.

The chain joins TRBV4-1 to TRBJ1-1; possibly TRBD1 for D (5 bases). V gave up 0 bases and J gave up 2 bases, with 13 bases separating them. CDR1 MGHRA and CDR2 YSYEKL come from the germline V gene. There are 16 residues in the CDR3. The CDR3: CASSQDRRRANTEAFF. In nucleotides, the CDR3 is TGCGCCAGCAGCCAAGATCGTCGCAGGGCCAACACTGAAGCTTTCTTT.

V is TRBV4-1 and J is TRBJ1-4; D gene unclear. The V end lost 2 bases, the J end lost 4 bases, and 14 bases lay between the germline ends. The CDR3 spans 16 residues. Germline V lookup: CDR1 MGHRA, CDR2 YSYEKL. This chain's CDR3 is CASSQSLVISNEKLFF. The CDR3 coding sequence is TGCGCCAGCAGCCAAAGTCTGGTGATCAGTAATGAAAAACTGTTTTTT.

This clone occurred once. The chain couples TRBV7-2 to TRBJ2-7, with D uncertain. Per germline, CDR1 SGHTA and CDR2 FQGNSA. Trimming stripped 1 base from V and 0 bases from J, with 7 bases between. The CDR3 covers 14 residues. The CDR3 is CASSLGRTSYEQYF. The CDR3 DNA reads as TGTGCCAGCAGCTTAGGCCGGACCTCCTACGAGCAGTACTTC. Drawing the rest from reference TRBV7-2 and TRBJ2-7, the complete variable domain is GAGVSQSPSNKVTEKGKDVELRCDPISGHTALYWYRQSLGQGLEFLIYFQGNSAPDKSGLPSDRFSAERTGGSVSTLTIQRTQQEDSAVYLCASSLGRTSYEQYFGPGTRLTVT.

J is TRBJ1-1 and V is TRBV7-9; D gene uncertain. Trimming shortened V by 8 bases and J by 1 base, and 5 bases separated the two germline ends. The CDR3 has 11 amino acids. Germline V gene sequence: CDR1 SEHNR, CDR2 FQNEAQ (reference sequence). This CDR3 reads CASFENTEAFF. In nucleotides, the CDR3 is TGTGCCAGCTTCGAGAACACTGAAGCTTTCTTT. The variable domain in full, completed from reference TRBV7-9 and TRBJ1-1, reads DTGVSQNPRHKITKRGQNVTFRCDPISEHNRLYWYRQTLGQGPEFLTYFQNEAQLEKSRLLSDRFSAERPKGSFSTLEIQRTEQGDSAMYLCASFENTEAFFGQGTRLTVV.

V is TRBV10-3 and J is TRBJ1-5; TRBD1 aligns across 9 bases. Germline V gene data show CDR1 as ENHRY and CDR2 as SYGVKD. Trimming cost V 4 bases and J 2 bases; bases outside gene matches: 3. This CDR3 comprises 15 residues. The CDR3 coding sequence is TGTGCCATCAGTGGGACAGGGGACCGCAATCAGCCCCAGCATTTT. Its translation is CAISGTGDRNQPQHF.

V gene TRBV19 combines with J gene TRBJ2-4; 12 nucleotides agree with TRBD2. The CDR3 is 12 amino acids. J gave up 15 bases and V 4 bases, and 4 bases lay outside the gene matches. CDR1 is LNHDA, CDR2 SQIVND, per germline (reference sequence). CDR3 DNA: TGTGCCAGTAGTACCGGACTAGCGGGGAGGTACTTC. Translated: CASSTGLAGRYF.

In this sample, this clone turned up a few times. V is TRBV9 and J is TRBJ1-1; D unresolved. V lost 0 bases to trimming and J lost 5 bases, with 14 bases between them. The germline CDR1 and CDR2 sequences are SGDLS and YYNGEE. This CDR3 has 15 amino acids. The DNA of the CDR3 is TGTGCCAGCAGCGTAGCCTTCACTGGAAGAACTGAAGCTTTCTTT. It specifies CASSVAFTGRTEAFF.

The chain links TRBV5-1 to TRBJ1-2; D perhaps matches TRBD1 (6 bases). The germline V and J ends were trimmed by 4 bases and 3 bases, with 13 bases remaining between them. The length of the CDR3 is 14 residues. Germline V lookup: CDR1 SGHRS, CDR2 YFSETQ. The CDR3 region is CASSPTWTDYGYTF. In nucleotides, the CDR3 is TGCGCCAGCAGCCCGACATGGACAGACTATGGCTACACCTTC.

This clone is deemed hyperexpanded. The V gene is TRBV30, the J gene TRBJ1-1; the D is unclear. The V gene's germline CDR1 is GTSNPN and CDR2 SVGIG (reference sequence). CDR3 length equals 11 residues. With 2 bases removed from V and 3 bases from J, the gap between germline ends came to 4 bases. CDR3 DNA: TGTGCCTGGAGTTACGACACTGAAGCTTTCTTT. Amino acid sequence: CAWSYDTEAFF. The whole variable domain, filled in from reference TRBV30 and TRBJ1-1, reads SQTIHQWPATLVQPVGSPLSLECTVEGTSNPNLYWYRQAAGRGLQLLFYSVGIGQISSEVPQNLSASRPQDRQFILSSKKLLLSDSGFYLCAWSYDTEAFFGQGTRLTVV.

This rearrangement joins TRBV19 to TRBJ1-1, with D possibly TRBD1 on 6 matching bases. This CDR3 has 13 residues. Germline CDR1 LNHDA, CDR2 SQIVND (reference sequence). V lost 5 bases and J 6 bases, leaving 13 bases between the germline ends. As DNA, the CDR3 is TGTGCCAGTAGTCTACAGGGTTTTGCTGAAGCTTTCTTT. Translating gives CASSLQGFAEAFF.

The rearrangement links TRBV19 to TRBJ1-1; D gene uncertain. Between the trimmed V and J ends, which lost 4 bases and 4 bases, there was a span of 4 bases. Looked up from germline, CDR1 is LNHDA and CDR2 is SQIVND (reference sequence). This CDR3 has 11 residues. The CDR3 DNA reads TGTGCCAGTAGTAGGTCCACTGAAGCTTTCTTT. Its translation: CASSRSTEAFF. Filled out from reference TRBV19 and TRBJ1-1, the complete variable domain reads DGGITQSPKYLFRKEGQNVTLSCEQNLNHDAMYWYRQDPGQGLRLIYYSQIVNDFQKGDIAEGYSVSREKKESFPLTVTSAQKNPTAFYLCASSRSTEAFFGQGTRLTVV.

The chain uses TRBV7-6 and TRBJ2-5; 8 bases are a match to TRBD1. The germline gives CDR1 SGHVS, CDR2 FNYEAQ. Trimming took 2 bases from V and 5 from J; bases not matched to a gene: 10. This CDR3 contains 16 residues. In DNA, the CDR3 is TGTGCCAGCAGCTTAAGGGGGGACAGGCCGAGGGAGACCCAGTACTTC. Its protein is CASSLRGDRPRETQYF.

The V and J genes are TRBV29-1 and TRBJ2-7, with TRBD2 as a possible D gene (6 bases). CDR1 is SQVTM and CDR2 is ANQGSEA in the germline V gene. V shed 4 bases and J shed 2 bases, with 9 bases lying between them. This CDR3 is built from 12 residues. The CDR3 reads CSVVGGAYEQYF. The CDR3 DNA follows: TGCAGCGTTGTCGGAGGGGCCTACGAGCAGTACTTC.

The chain has TRBV5-1 and TRBJ2-5; TRBD2 aligns across 7 bases. Germline V gene data show CDR1 as SGHRS and CDR2 as YFSETQ. Unmatched junction bases numbered 12, after V lost 0 bases and J lost 1 base. The CDR3 sequence is 18 residues long. The CDR3 loop reads CASSLEASGGAVQETQYF. The CDR3 DNA reads as TGCGCCAGCAGCTTGGAGGCTAGCGGAGGCGCGGTCCAAGAGACCCAGTACTTC.

The V call is TRBV19, the J call TRBJ2-7; the match to TRBD1 covers 11 bases. The CDR3 covers 15 residues. CDR1 is LNHDA, CDR2 SQIVND, per germline (reference sequence). After removal of 5 bases from V and 4 bases from J, the junction contained 7 bases not matched to a gene. CDR3 in amino acids: CASSDPGTGGYEQYF. CDR3 sequence (DNA): TGTGCCAGTAGTGACCCCGGGACAGGGGGTTACGAGCAGTACTTC. Full variable domain (outside the CDR3, taken from reference TRBV19 and TRBJ2-7): DGGITQSPKYLFRKEGQNVTLSCEQNLNHDAMYWYRQDPGQGLRLIYYSQIVNDFQKGDIAEGYSVSREKKESFPLTVTSAQKNPTAFYLCASSDPGTGGYEQYFGPGTRLTVT.

The CDR3 is CSVEGLAGFSYNEQFF. Written as DNA, the CDR3 is TGCAGCGTCGAGGGACTAGCGGGTTTCTCCTACAATGAGCAGTTCTTC. J is TRBJ2-1 and V is TRBV29-1; 12 bases fit TRBD2. The trim removed 6 bases at V and 0 bases at J, leaving 6 bases unmatched. Germline V CDR1 and CDR2: SQVTM, ANQGSEA. CDR3 length: 16 amino acids.

The chain uses TRBV6-4 and TRBJ2-1; D unclear. The CDR3 totals 13 residues. V shed 2 bases and J shed 5 bases, with 7 bases lying between them. In germline, CDR1 is MRHNA, CDR2 SNTAGT. This chain's CDR3 is CASSDRANNEQFF. The CDR3 nucleotides are TGTGCCAGCAGTGACAGGGCGAACAATGAGCAGTTCTTC.

The chain combines TRBV27 with TRBJ1-2; unclear D gene. Germline values: CDR1 MNHEY, CDR2 SMNVEV (reference sequence). The length of the CDR3 is 14 residues. V was pared by 6 bases and J by 4 bases, with 15 bases between. In nucleotides, the CDR3 is TGTGCCAGCAGCGACGGAGTTACTGCCTATGGCTACACCTTC. It is translated as CASSDGVTAYGYTF.